Listed below are T cell receptor beta chains from one sample, sequenced in a study of T cell repertoires in cytomegalovirus infection. TCRdb analysed the reads with MiXCR anew, one entry per CDR3 protein. The table includes 200,000 to 300,000 distinct CDR3 sequences, more than 9% detected once. Sequencing was carried out using PBMCs. The source is a human donor in good health (CMV status not recorded). Some clones in this sample may be carry-over from other donors' samples. Each CDR3 is given with its conserved first and last residue. D genes are given only for firm matches. Clone size is not always given. Where it is, it says once, few, many or a class for expanded clones.

CASSSRQGADLATEAFF	TGTGCCAGCAGCTCACGACAGGGGGCTGATTTGGCCACTGAAGCTTTCTTT	many	TRBD1	TRBV7-8	TRBJ1-1
CASSLSGGRANTGELFF	TGTGCCAGCAGCTTATCGGGCGGGAGGGCGAACACCGGGGAGCTGTTTTTT	many	TRBD2	TRBV7-2	TRBJ2-2
CASSFGTGNEQFF	TGTGCCAGTAGTTTCGGGACTGGCAATGAGCAGTTCTTC	-	-	TRBV19	TRBJ2-1
CSAFGLTGYTF	TGCAGTGCCTTTGGGCTGACCGGCTACACCTTC	few	-	TRBV20-1	TRBJ1-2
CASSITGGESETQYF	TGTGCCAGCAGTATAACAGGGGGCGAGTCGGAGACCCAGTACTTC	-	TRBD1	TRBV7-2	TRBJ2-5
CASSLTPSYGFTF	TGTGCCAGCAGCCTGACACCTTCGTATGGCTTCACCTTC	-	-	TRBV6-5	TRBJ1-2
CASSEPDISYEQYF	TGTGCCAGCAGTGAACCGGACATCTCCTACGAGCAGTACTTC	many	-	TRBV6-4	TRBJ2-7
CASSSGQSNEKLFF	TGTGCCAGCTCCTCGGGGCAGAGTAATGAAAAACTGTTTTTT	many	-	TRBV2	TRBJ1-4
CASSYREIGANVLTF	TGTGCCAGCAGTTACAGGGAGATTGGGGCCAACGTCCTGACTTTC	many	-	TRBV6-2/TRBV6-3	TRBJ2-6
CSVGERGGQPQHF	TGCAGCGTTGGGGAGAGAGGAGGTCAGCCCCAGCATTTT	-	-	TRBV29-1	TRBJ1-5
CASSLEGQGEDEQFF	TGTGCCAGCAGCCTAGAGGGACAGGGGGAGGATGAGCAGTTCTTC	many	TRBD1	TRBV7-2	TRBJ2-1
CASIGGLAGEEQYF	TGTGCCAGCATCGGGGGACTAGCGGGAGAAGAGCAGTACTTC	many	TRBD2	TRBV28	TRBJ2-7
CASSFGTDPGTDTQYF	TGTGCCAGCAGCTTCGGGACAGACCCAGGCACAGATACGCAGTATTTT	many	TRBD1	TRBV11-3	TRBJ2-3
CSVVRSMNTEAFF	TGCAGCGTTGTTAGGAGTATGAACACTGAAGCTTTCTTT	-	-	TRBV29-1	TRBJ1-1
CSVDGPPENTGELFF	TGCAGCGTTGATGGGCCCCCCGAGAACACCGGGGAGCTGTTTTTT	-	-	TRBV29-1	TRBJ2-2
CASSLGGRGQGYTF	TGTGCCAGCAGCCTAGGGGGCAGGGGGCAGGGCTACACCTTC	many	TRBD1	TRBV28	TRBJ1-2
CASSVVESYGYTF	TGTGCCAGCAGCGTAGTGGAGAGCTATGGCTACACCTTC	-	-	TRBV9	TRBJ1-2
CASSPQGEVTEAFF	TGTGCCAGCAGCCCTCAGGGGGAAGTCACTGAAGCTTTCTTT	-	TRBD1	TRBV9	TRBJ1-1
CASSPPTTMNTEAFF	TGTGCCAGCAGCCCCCCAACGACTATGAACACTGAAGCTTTCTTT	many	-	TRBV7-2	TRBJ1-1
CSVRETGAAETQYF	TGCAGCGTTCGCGAGACAGGGGCGGCAGAGACCCAGTACTTC	few	TRBD1	TRBV29-1	TRBJ2-5
CASSIAERAFF	TGTGCCAGCAGTATTGCGGAAAGAGCTTTCTTT	-	-	TRBV12-3/TRBV12-4	TRBJ1-1
CASSLGPNRGNTIYF	TGTGCCAGCAGCTTAGGCCCCAACAGGGGAAACACCATATATTTT	many	-	TRBV7-2	TRBJ1-3
CASSVVGGSYNEQFF	TGTGCCAGCAGCGTAGTTGGGGGATCCTACAATGAGCAGTTCTTC	few	-	TRBV9	TRBJ2-1
CASRRQGGNSPLHF	TGTGCCAGCAGGAGACAGGGTGGTAATTCACCCCTCCACTTT	many	TRBD1	TRBV7-2	TRBJ1-6
CASSSPPGTNTEAFF	TGTGCCAGCAGTTCGCCGCCCGGGACGAACACTGAAGCTTTCTTT	many	-	TRBV6-2/TRBV6-3	TRBJ1-1
CASRERGTSGGDEQFF	TGTGCCAGTAGGGAGCGGGGGACTAGCGGGGGGGATGAGCAGTTCTTC	many	TRBD2	TRBV19	TRBJ2-1
CASSLNGVASYEQYF	TGTGCCAGCAGCTTAAACGGCGTAGCCTCCTACGAGCAGTACTTC	many	-	TRBV7-2	TRBJ2-7
CASSTGASGNTIYF	TGTGCCAGCTCGACAGGGGCATCTGGAAACACCATATATTTT	-	TRBD1	TRBV18	TRBJ1-3
CSAQTRGADTQYF	TGCAGTGCTCAGACGAGGGGGGCAGATACGCAGTATTTT	few	-	TRBV20-1	TRBJ2-3
CASSLAGGRDPQHF	TGTGCCAGCAGTTTGGCAGGTGGTCGGGATCCCCAGCATTTT	-	-	TRBV28	TRBJ1-5
CASSLGSYGSGEQYF	TGTGCCAGCAGCTTAGGCTCTTACGGGAGTGGCGAGCAGTACTTC	many	-	TRBV7-6	TRBJ2-7
CASSLADWGYNQPQHF	TGTGCCAGCAGCTTAGCGGATTGGGGGTACAATCAGCCCCAGCATTTT	many	-	TRBV7-2	TRBJ1-5
CASSPGVAGLDTQYF	TGTGCCAGCAGCCCGGGGGTAGCGGGACTGGATACGCAGTATTTT	many	TRBD2	TRBV7-3	TRBJ2-3
CSGTSGMERAYEQYF	TGCAGTGGGACTAGCGGGATGGAAAGGGCCTATGAGCAGTACTTC	-	TRBD2	TRBV20-1	TRBJ2-7
CASSQGGGPLEAFF	TGTGCCAGCAGCCAAGGTGGGGGGCCCCTTGAAGCTTTCTTT	many	-	TRBV14	TRBJ1-1
CASSRRRPGSTDTQYF	TGTGCCAGCAGTCGGCGACGCCCAGGGAGCACAGATACGCAGTATTTT	many	-	TRBV12-3/TRBV12-4	TRBJ2-3
CATSDQGLAPEETQYF	TGTGCCACCAGTGACCAGGGACTAGCCCCTGAAGAGACCCAGTACTTC	-	TRBD2	TRBV24-1	TRBJ2-5
CASSRLARGYNEQFF	TGTGCCAGCAGTCGACTAGCGAGGGGGTACAATGAGCAGTTCTTC	many	TRBD2	TRBV27	TRBJ2-1
CASSYPNSGNTIYF	TGTGCCAGCAGTTACCCCAACTCTGGAAACACCATATATTTT	many	-	TRBV6-2/TRBV6-3	TRBJ1-3
CASSQGASLASPGTDTQYF	TGTGCCAGCAGCCAAGGGGCCTCTTTAGCCTCCCCTGGCACAGATACGCAGTATTTT	few	-	TRBV6-2/TRBV6-3	TRBJ2-3
CASSLWLAGGSSTDTQYF	TGTGCCAGCAGCTTATGGCTAGCGGGAGGGTCCTCCACAGATACGCAGTATTTT	many	TRBD2	TRBV7-2	TRBJ2-3
CASSSQSGGTEAFF	TGTGCCAGCAGCTCGCAATCCGGCGGGACTGAAGCTTTCTTT	many	-	TRBV7-2	TRBJ1-1
CASNPVATNEKLFF	TGTGCCAGTAACCCGGTTGCAACTAATGAAAAACTGTTTTTT	-	-	TRBV19	TRBJ1-4